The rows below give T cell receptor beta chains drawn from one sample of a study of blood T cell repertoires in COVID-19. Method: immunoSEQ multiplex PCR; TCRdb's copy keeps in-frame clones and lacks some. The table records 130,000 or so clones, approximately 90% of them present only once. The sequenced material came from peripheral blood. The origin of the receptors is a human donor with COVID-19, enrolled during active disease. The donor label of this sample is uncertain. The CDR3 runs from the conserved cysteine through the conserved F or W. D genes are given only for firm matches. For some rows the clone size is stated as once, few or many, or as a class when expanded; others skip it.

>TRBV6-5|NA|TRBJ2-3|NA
CAGTQDATDTQYF
TGTGCGGGGACTCAGGATGCCACAGATACGCAGTATTTT
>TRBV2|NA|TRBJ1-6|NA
CASSDTGGSTGRPLHF
TGTGCCAGCAGTGATACGGGGGGAAGCACAGGGCGACCCCTCCACTTT
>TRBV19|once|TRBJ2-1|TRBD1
CASIGSGQGDDEQFF
TGTGCCAGTATCGGTAGCGGACAGGGGGATGATGAGCAGTTCTTC
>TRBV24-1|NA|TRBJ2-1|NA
CATSDLLVGDEQFF
TGTGCCACCAGTGATTTGTTAGTGGGCGATGAGCAGTTCTTC
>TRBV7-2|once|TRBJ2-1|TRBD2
CASSLSRYRLAGSYNEQFF
TGTGCCAGCAGCTTATCCCGCTATCGACTAGCGGGGAGCTACAATGAGCAGTTCTTC
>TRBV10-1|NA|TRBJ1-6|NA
CASSDNYNSPLHF
TGCGCCAGCAGTGACAACTATAATTCACCCCTCCACTTT
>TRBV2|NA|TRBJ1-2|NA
CASSEAGSDYGYTF
TGTGCCAGCAGTGAAGCGGGGAGCGACTATGGCTACACCTTC
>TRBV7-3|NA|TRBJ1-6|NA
CASSPSGDNSPLHF
TGTGCCAGCAGCCCGTCCGGGGATAATTCACCCCTCCACTTT
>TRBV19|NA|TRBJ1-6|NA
CATNQGYNSPLHF
TGTGCCACCAACCAGGGGTATAATTCACCCCTCCACTTT
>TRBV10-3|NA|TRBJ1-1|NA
CAISDKQELNTEAFF
TGTGCCATCAGTGACAAACAGGAGCTGAACACTGAAGCTTTCTTT
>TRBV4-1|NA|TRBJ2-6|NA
CASSQDAGTGANVLTF
TGCGCCAGCAGCCAAGATGCAGGCACTGGGGCCAACGTCCTGACTTTC
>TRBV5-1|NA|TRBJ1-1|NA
CASSEQGLNTEAFF
TGCGCCAGCAGCGAACAGGGCTTAAACACTGAAGCTTTCTTT